One T cell receptor beta chain is described in this entry. This sample is part of a study of T cells in Graves' hyperthyroidism and ophthalmopathy. Amplification of TCR beta CDR3 regions used RNA as the template. A first-round RT-PCR of the TCR CDR3 used the HTBI primer set. Via MiXCR, TCRdb re-called the multiplex PCR reads, giving one row per CDR3 protein. The sample holds around 200,000 distinct CDR3 sequences; more than 15% are singletons and the top ten take about 29%. Sequencing was performed on blood. This clonotype was obtained from a woman between 45 and 65 years old with Graves' hyperthyroidism.

This chain's CDR3 is CASSKDLAEQYF. CDR3 in DNA: TGTGCCAGTAGTAAAGACCTAGCCGAGCAGTACTTC. The J gene is TRBJ2-7, the V gene TRBV19; possibly TRBD2 for D (5 bases). Germline V CDR1 and CDR2: LNHDA, SQIVND (reference sequence). V was shortened by 4 bases and J by 6 bases, with 10 bases between the two germline ends. The CDR3 sequence is 12 residues long.